This T cell receptor (beta chain) was found in a study of OX40 agonist ivuxolimab in advanced cancers. The repertoire was sequenced with immunoSEQ multiplex PCR; TCRdb's copy has only in-frame clones and lacks some. Of 60,000 to 80,000 clones detected, roughly 89% appear once; the ten largest clones hold about an eighth. This CDR3 has 14 amino acids. In germline, CDR1 is MNHEY, CDR2 SVGAGI. V shed 5 bases, J shed 5 bases, and the junction held 8 bases outside the gene matches. Sequenced material: CD4+ or CD8+ T cells sorted from blood, taken in a trial of the OX40 agonist ivuxolimab. The chain links TRBV6-5 to TRBJ1-1; 7 nucleotides align to TRBD1. The source of this sequence is an adult with an advanced solid tumor such as melanoma, head and neck, liver or kidney cancer. CDR3 sequence reads: CASSTGAGGTEAFF. CDR3 bases: TGTGCCAGCAGTACAGGGGCTGGGGGGACTGAAGCTTTCTTT.